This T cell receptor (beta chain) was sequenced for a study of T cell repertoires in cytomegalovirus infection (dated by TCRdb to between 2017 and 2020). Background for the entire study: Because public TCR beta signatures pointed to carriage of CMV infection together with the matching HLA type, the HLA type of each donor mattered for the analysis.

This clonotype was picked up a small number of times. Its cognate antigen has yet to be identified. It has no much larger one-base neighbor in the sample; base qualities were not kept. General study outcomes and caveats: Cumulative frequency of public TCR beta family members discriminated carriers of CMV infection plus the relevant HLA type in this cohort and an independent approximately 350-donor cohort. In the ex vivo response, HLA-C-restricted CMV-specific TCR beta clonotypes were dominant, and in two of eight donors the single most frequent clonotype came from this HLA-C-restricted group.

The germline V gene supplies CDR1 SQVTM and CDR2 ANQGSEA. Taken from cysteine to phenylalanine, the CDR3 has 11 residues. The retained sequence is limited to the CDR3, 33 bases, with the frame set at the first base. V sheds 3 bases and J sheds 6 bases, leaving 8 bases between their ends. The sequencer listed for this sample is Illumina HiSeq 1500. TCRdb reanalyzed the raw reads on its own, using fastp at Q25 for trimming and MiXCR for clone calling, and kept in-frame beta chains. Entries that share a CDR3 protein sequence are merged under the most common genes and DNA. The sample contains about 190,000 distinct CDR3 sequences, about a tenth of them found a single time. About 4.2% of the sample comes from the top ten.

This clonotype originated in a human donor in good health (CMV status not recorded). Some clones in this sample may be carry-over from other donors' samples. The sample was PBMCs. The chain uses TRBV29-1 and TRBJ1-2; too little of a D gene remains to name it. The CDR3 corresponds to CSVEGGDGYTF. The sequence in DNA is TGCAGCGTTGAGGGTGGGGATGGCTACACCTTC.